The 28 T cell receptor beta chains below come from one sample, sequenced in a study of T cells in women clearing cervical HPV infection. The repertoire was sequenced with immunoSEQ multiplex PCR; TCRdb's copy has only in-frame clones and lacks some. Here the sample table reports about 32,000 clones. Specimen: blood buffy coat. These receptors were taken from a woman between 18 and 69 years old with a cervical HPV16 infection that either progressed to CIN3+ or cleared (not recorded which).

A word on this clone: The read stops 3 residues short of the end of the CDR3; the missing end is completed from the germline J gene. The V gene is TRBV9, the J gene TRBJ2-3; D is possibly TRBD2 (5 bases). Germline CDR1 reads SGDLS; CDR2 reads YYNGEE. The length of the CDR3 is 14 residues. Trimming pared 4 bases from V and 0 bases from J, leaving 9 bases between. CDR3 protein: CASSSSGSTDTQYF. The CDR3 bases that were read are TGTGCCAGCAGCTCAAGCGGAAGCACAGATACG. The full variable domain, in which reference TRBV9 and TRBJ2-3 provide the parts outside the CDR3, is DSGVTQTPKHLITATGQRVTLRCSPRSGDLSVYWYQQSLDQGLQFLIQYYNGEERAKGNILERFSAQQFPDLHSELNLSSLELGDSALYFCASSSSGSTDTQYFGPGTRLTVL.

To note about this clone: The read ends 3 residues shy of where the CDR3 ends; the end is completed using the germline J gene. The rearrangement joins TRBV7-7 to TRBJ2-5; 8 positions match TRBD2. V gave up 6 bases and J gave up 3 bases; unmatched junction bases: 3. The CDR3 contains 13 residues. Per the germline V gene, CDR1 is SSHAT and CDR2 is FNYEAQ (reference sequence). The CDR3 sequence: CASRSLAEETQYF. The covered CDR3 bases are TGTGCCAGCAGGTCACTAGCGGAAGAGACC.

Turning to this clone: The CDR3 extends 3 residues past the end of the read, so its final part is completed from the germline J gene. The chain uses TRBV7-9 and TRBJ1-1; D may be TRBD1 (6 bases). CDR1 and CDR2 from the germline V gene are SEHNR and FQNEAQ (reference sequence). V was cut by 4 bases and J by 3 bases, with 12 bases left in between. The CDR3 is made up of 14 amino acids. The CDR3 reads CASSYITGYTEAFF. The DNA read from the CDR3 is TGTGCCAGCAGCTATATAACAGGGTACACTGAA.

A remark on this clone: The read comes to an end 3 residues before the CDR3 does, leaving the germline J gene to fill in the end. The V gene is TRBV6-2 or TRBV6-3, the J gene TRBJ2-1; 9 bases are a match to TRBD1. Germline CDR1 reads MNHEY; CDR2 reads SVGEGT. Unmatched junction bases numbered 12, after V lost 6 bases and J lost 6 bases. This CDR3 spans 16 amino acids. The CDR3 DNA, read in part, is TGTGCCAGCAGGAGCCCCACCTCGGGACAGGGCAATGAG. It is translated as CASRSPTSGQGNE. The entire CDR3 is CASRSPTSGQGNEQFF.

As concerns this clone: The read gets to within 3 residues of the CDR3 end, and the germline J gene fills in the rest. The rearrangement uses TRBV18 and TRBJ2-3; no definite D call. The CDR3 contains 13 residues. Germline V gives CDR1 KGHSH, CDR2 LQKENI. V was trimmed by 1 base and J by 2 bases, leaving 4 bases between them. The CDR3 region is CASSPLITDTQYF. The part of the CDR3 DNA that was read is TGTGCCAGCTCACCACTTATCACAGATACG. The full variable domain, rest sourced from reference TRBV18 and TRBJ2-3, is NAGVMQNPRHLVRRRGQEARLRCSPMKGHSHVYWYRQLPEEGLKFMVYLQKENIIDESGMPKERFSAEFPKEGPSILRIQQVVRGDSAAYFCASSPLITDTQYFGPGTRLTVL.

The CDR3 region is CASSPYPGQEEAPLHF. The sequenced part of the CDR3 DNA is TGTGCCAGCAGCCCCTACCCCGGACAGGAGGAGGCACCC. V is TRBV7-6 and J is TRBJ1-6; 7 nucleotides align to TRBD1. The missing CDR3 end, 3 residues past where the read stops, is filled in from the germline J gene. This CDR3 has 16 residues. Trimming removed 5 bases from V and 11 bases from J; junction bases left unmatched: 15. Germline CDR1 SGHVS, CDR2 FNYEAQ.

CDR3 amino acids: CSAQPSYATNEKLFF. The CDR3 bases that were read are TGCAGTGCTCAACCTAGTTATGCAACTAATGAAAAA. The V and J genes are TRBV20-1 and TRBJ1-4, with no clear D. The CDR3 is cut off 3 residues early in the read; its end comes from the germline J gene. Germline V gives CDR1 DFQATT, CDR2 SNEGSKA (reference sequence). The CDR3 runs to 15 residues. V lost 5 bases and J lost 0, with 13 bases in between.

As regards this clone: The CDR3 is cut off 3 residues early in the read; its end comes from the germline J gene. The chain couples TRBV7-3 to TRBJ2-1, with 8 bases aligning to TRBD1. CDR3 length: 16 residues. Germline CDR1 is SGHTA and CDR2 is FQGTGA. The V gene end was trimmed by 4 bases and the J gene end by 7 bases; junction bases not matched to a gene: 12. The CDR3 is CASSSPDRDPFNEQFF. Incomplete CDR3 DNA: TGTGCCAGCAGCTCGCCGGACAGGGACCCTTTTAATGAG.

Comment on this clone: Sequencing ends 3 residues short of the CDR3 end; the germline J gene provides the rest. This chain links TRBV7-9 with TRBJ1-2; the match to TRBD1 covers 10 bases. The germline gives CDR1 SEHNR, CDR2 FQNEAQ (reference sequence). The CDR3 length is 14 residues. The chain's CDR3 is CASSSGTGAYDYTF. CDR3 DNA, as far as it was read: TGTGCCAGCAGCTCCGGGACAGGGGCATACGAC.

As concerns this clone: The read gets to within 3 residues of the CDR3 end, and the germline J gene fills in the rest. This chain connects TRBV7-9 to TRBJ1-2, with a weak D call TRBD1 (6 bases). This CDR3 has 15 amino acids. Trimming cost V 1 base and J 2 bases, with 11 bases left between them. Germline V lookup: CDR1 SEHNR, CDR2 FQNEAQ (reference sequence). This chain's CDR3 is CASSLGTDLNYGYTF. Partial CDR3 DNA: TGTGCCAGCAGCTTAGGGACAGACCTGAACTATGGC.

Concerning this clone: The CDR3 extends 3 residues past the end of the read, so its final part is completed from the germline J gene. The V call is TRBV2, the J call TRBJ2-7; 7 bases fit TRBD1. V lost 1 base, J lost 6 bases, and 15 bases stayed unmatched. The CDR3 totals 17 residues. The germline V gene has CDR1 SNHLY and CDR2 FYNNEI. CDR3 region: CASSEDPPTTGHGEQYF. The sequenced CDR3 bases are TGTGCCAGCAGTGAAGACCCCCCCACGACAGGGCATGGCGAG. Using reference TRBV2 and TRBJ2-7 for the parts outside the CDR3, the full variable domain is EPEVTQTPSHQVTQMGQEVILRCVPISNHLYFYWYRQILGQKVEFLVSFYNNEISEKSEIFDDQFSVERPDGSNFTLKIRSTKLEDSAMYFCASSEDPPTTGHGEQYFGPGTRLTVT.

As for this clone: Compared with germline, one end of the junction differs, possibly owing to a read error. The CDR3 end falls 3 residues outside the read, so it is completed with the germline J gene. At the DNA level, this CDR3 is encoded by other sequences in the same sample as well. The chain is built from TRBV7-9 and TRBJ1-3, with 7 positions matching TRBD1. The CDR3 covers 15 residues. Germline V gives CDR1 SEHNR, CDR2 FQNEAQ (reference sequence). Incomplete CDR3 DNA: TGTGCCAGCAGCTTCAACAGGGGATCTGGAAACACA. Translating gives CASSFNRGSGNT. The whole CDR3 region reads CASSFNRGSGNTIYF.

As to this clone: Coverage ceases 3 residues before the CDR3 finishes, and the germline J gene fills in the end. This chain connects TRBV24-1 to TRBJ2-3; maybe TRBD2 (6 bases). There are 17 residues in the CDR3. Trimming took off 5 bases at V and 2 bases at J, with 19 bases between the two ends. Germline V lookup: CDR1 KGHDR, CDR2 SFDVKD. The CDR3 bases that were read are TGTGCCACCAGTGCCGCCGAACTAGCTGGGGACACAGATACG. Translated: CATSAAELAGDTDT. The whole CDR3 region reads CATSAAELAGDTDTQYF.

Worth noting for this clone: The observed sequence ends 3 residues before the CDR3 terminus, with the missing tail filled in from the germline J gene. The chain carries TRBV7-2 and TRBJ1-2; TRBD1 agrees at 7 bases. This CDR3 is built from 14 residues. Per germline, CDR1 SGHTA and CDR2 FQGNSA. The chain's CDR3 is CASSGRDSSYDYTF. The sequenced CDR3 bases are TGTGCCAGCAGCGGCCGGGACAGTTCCTACGAC.

In the case of this clone: From the germline J gene comes the end of the CDR3, since the read stops 3 residues before it. The V gene is TRBV30, the J gene TRBJ1-5, with D perhaps matching TRBD1 (6 bases). The CDR3 loop spans 13 amino acids. Germline lookup yields CDR1 GTSNPN and CDR2 SVGIG (reference sequence). The germline V and J ends were trimmed by 5 bases and 3 bases, with 11 bases remaining between them. CDR3 residues: CAWATGNNQPQHF. The CDR3 bases that were read are TGTGCCTGGGCCACAGGGAACAATCAGCCC.

About this clone: The CDR3 extends 3 residues past the end of the read, so its final part is completed from the germline J gene. This chain connects TRBV20-1 to TRBJ1-2, with 7 bases lining up with TRBD1. Germline-derived CDR1 and CDR2 are DFQATT and SNEGSKA (reference sequence). The ends lost 6 bases at V and 2 bases at J; junction bases unmatched: 6. The CDR3 loop spans 13 amino acids. The CDR3 DNA, read in part, is TGCAGTGCCAACAACAGGGGAAACTATGGC. Its protein is CSANNRGNYG. The complete CDR3 sequence is CSANNRGNYGYTF.

Comments on this clone: The sequenced fragment ends 3 residues before the CDR3 boundary, so the rest is inferred from the germline J gene. This chain joins TRBV2 and TRBJ1-2; D perhaps matches TRBD1 (6 bases). The germline V gene has CDR1 SNHLY and CDR2 FYNNEI. CDR3 size: 14 residues. With 5 bases removed from V and 0 bases from J, the gap between germline ends came to 10 bases. The sequenced part of the CDR3 DNA is TGTGCCAGCAGTCAGGGACAATCTAACTATGGC. It translates to CASSQGQSNYG. The entire CDR3 protein reads CASSQGQSNYGYTF. Drawing the rest from reference TRBV2 and TRBJ1-2, the complete variable domain is EPEVTQTPSHQVTQMGQEVILRCVPISNHLYFYWYRQILGQKVEFLVSFYNNEISEKSEIFDDQFSVERPDGSNFTLKIRSTKLEDSAMYFCASSQGQSNYGYTFGSGTRLTVV.

CDR3 DNA (partial): TGTGCCTGGAGTCGGGACAGGGGGCGAGGC. Translation gives CAWSRDRGRG. The entire CDR3 reads CAWSRDRGRGYTF. The chain is built from TRBV30 and TRBJ1-2; 12 bases map to TRBD1. The CDR3 is cut off 3 residues early in the read; its end comes from the germline J gene. CDR3 length: 13 amino acids. The germline V gene has CDR1 GTSNPN and CDR2 SVGIG (reference sequence).

On this clone itself: The CDR3 end lies 3 residues beyond the end of the read and is filled in from the germline J gene. The chain couples TRBV19 to TRBJ2-3; 12 bases agree with TRBD2. V was clipped by 6 bases and J by 1 base; unmatched bases: 5. Looked up from germline, CDR1 is LNHDA and CDR2 is SQIVND (reference sequence). This CDR3 is 16 amino acids long. The CDR3 bases that were read are TGTGCCAGTAGCGTCCTAGCGGGGGGGGGCACAGATACG. Translation gives CASSVLAGGGTDT. The full CDR3 protein is CASSVLAGGGTDTQYF.

On this clone itself: The CDR3 end falls 3 residues outside the read, so it is completed with the germline J gene. The V call is TRBV10-2, the J call TRBJ1-1, with 7 bases identical to TRBD1. CDR1 and CDR2 (germline): WSHSY, SAAADI. With V trimmed by 6 bases and J by 3 bases, 4 bases remained unmatched. The CDR3 length is 13 residues. CDR3 bases read: TGCGCCAGCAGAGGGACAGACTACACTGAA. This encodes CASRGTDYTE. The complete CDR3 reads CASRGTDYTEAFF.

Concerning this clone itself: With the read ending 3 residues before the CDR3 end, the germline J gene is used to fill in that end. The chain combines TRBV19 with TRBJ1-5, with 8 bases fitting TRBD1. This CDR3 is 16 amino acids long. CDR1 is LNHDA and CDR2 is SQIVND in the germline V gene (reference sequence). With V trimmed by 7 bases and J by 0 bases, 8 bases remained unmatched. CDR3 DNA, as far as it was read: TGTGCCAGTAAGGACAGGGATAGGTTTAGCAATCAGCCC. Amino acids: CASKDRDRFSNQP. The CDR3, in full, reads CASKDRDRFSNQPQHF.

Partial CDR3 DNA: TGTGCCAGCTCAGGACTAGCCCCGCCAGATACC. This gives the protein CASSGLAPPDT. The entire CDR3 reads CASSGLAPPDTYTF. V usage is TRBV18 and J usage is TRBJ1-2; unclear D gene. The CDR3 end is not reached by the read, which stops 3 residues before it; the germline J gene fills it in. The CDR3 is 14 residues long. Germline V gene lookup returns CDR1 KGHSH and CDR2 LQKENI.

Of note for this clone: The observed sequence ends 3 residues before the CDR3 terminus, with the missing tail filled in from the germline J gene. This chain connects TRBV19 to TRBJ2-4; tentatively, D is TRBD1 (5 bases). Germline V gene data show CDR1 as LNHDA and CDR2 as SQIVND (reference sequence). The CDR3 contains 17 residues. The covered CDR3 bases are TGTGCCAGTAGCCCCCTCGGGCCGCTTAGACAGAACTATGGT. This encodes CASSPLGPLRQNYG. The whole CDR3 reads CASSPLGPLRQNYGQYF.

As concerns this clone: The read gets to within 3 residues of the CDR3 end, and the germline J gene fills in the rest. The chain links TRBV5-1 to TRBJ2-1, with 10 positions matching TRBD1. This CDR3 spans 15 amino acids. Trimming at V came to 7 bases and at J to 4 bases, leaving 8 bases not matched to a gene. Germline V lookup: CDR1 SGHRS, CDR2 YFSETQ. The part of the CDR3 DNA that was read is TGCGCCAGCCGTAGACAGGGGGCGGGTTACAATGAG. Residues: CASRRQGAGYNE. The complete CDR3 reads CASRRQGAGYNEQFF.

Note on this clone: The CDR3 end falls 3 residues outside the read, so it is completed with the germline J gene. The J gene is TRBJ2-2, the V gene TRBV29-1, with 9 bases lining up with TRBD1. J lost 6 bases, V lost 7 bases, and 6 bases had no gene match. Germline CDR1 reads SQVTM; CDR2 reads ANQGSEA. CDR3 size: 13 residues. Incomplete CDR3 DNA: TGCAGCGCCAGGGACAGGGTACCCGGGGAG. Encoded protein: CSARDRVPGE. The entire CDR3 reads CSARDRVPGELFF.

A remark on this clone: One junction end does not reproduce the germline sequence, and a read error may be involved. The CDR3 is cut off 3 residues early in the read; its end comes from the germline J gene. The rearrangement joins TRBV4-2 to TRBJ2-4; 8 bases agree with TRBD2. The CDR3 runs to 18 residues. Germline-derived CDR1 and CDR2 are LGHNA and YNFKEQ. The CDR3 spells CASSHLRGGGGTKNIQYF. Incomplete CDR3 DNA: TGCGCCAGCAGCCACTTACGGGGTGGCGGGGGGACGAAAAACATT.

About this clone itself: The read stops 3 residues short of the end of the CDR3; the missing end is completed from the germline J gene. The chain recombines TRBV20-1 with TRBJ1-1, with TRBD1 as a possible D gene (5 bases). Per the germline V gene, CDR1 is DFQATT and CDR2 is SNEGSKA (reference sequence). V lost 0 bases to trimming and J lost 1 base, with 15 bases between them. The CDR3 sequence is 16 residues long. The CDR3 spells CSARDLRTGENTEAFF. Incomplete CDR3 DNA: TGCAGTGCTAGAGACCTTCGAACAGGAGAGAACACTGAA.

Note on this clone: Read sequence stops 3 residues before the CDR3 end, and the germline J gene provides the missing end. The chain employs TRBV20-1 and TRBJ2-7, with D perhaps matching TRBD2 (6 bases). Trimming cost V 3 bases and J 2 bases, with 20 bases left between them. The CDR3 extends over 16 amino acids. CDR1 and CDR2 from the germline V gene are DFQATT and SNEGSKA (reference sequence). The CDR3 DNA, read in part, is TGCAGTGCTAGCCCCCGGGGGTACAGAGGACCCTACGAG. Encoded protein: CSASPRGYRGPYE. In full, the CDR3 is CSASPRGYRGPYEQYF.